The present T cell receptor beta chain was sequenced within a study of blood T cell repertoires in COVID-19. As for the study in general: T cells, B-cell-depleted T cells, or PBMCs provided the cDNA or gDNA that served as material.

Authors' analysis steps: Reference gene primer amplification yielded estimated nucleated cell counts. Profiling relied on immunoSEQ multiplex PCR, and the TCRdb table lists in-frame clones only, not all of them. Clone size and the V and J calls come from that table; the DNA yielded D and trimming. The table shows approximately 130,000 clones, with more than 70% occurring only once. CDR3 length equals 14 residues. The germline CDR1 and CDR2 sequences are LNHDA and SQIVND (reference sequence). V was pared by 6 bases and J by 6 bases, with 18 bases between. This TCR was sampled from a human donor in a cohort sampled during active COVID-19. The V gene is TRBV19, the J gene TRBJ2-7, with a weak D call TRBD2 (6 bases). The material sequenced was peripheral blood. DNA for the CDR3: TGTGCCAGTAGCAGGACCCTTCGGGAGCCCGAGCAGTACTTC. Translating gives CASSRTLREPEQYF.